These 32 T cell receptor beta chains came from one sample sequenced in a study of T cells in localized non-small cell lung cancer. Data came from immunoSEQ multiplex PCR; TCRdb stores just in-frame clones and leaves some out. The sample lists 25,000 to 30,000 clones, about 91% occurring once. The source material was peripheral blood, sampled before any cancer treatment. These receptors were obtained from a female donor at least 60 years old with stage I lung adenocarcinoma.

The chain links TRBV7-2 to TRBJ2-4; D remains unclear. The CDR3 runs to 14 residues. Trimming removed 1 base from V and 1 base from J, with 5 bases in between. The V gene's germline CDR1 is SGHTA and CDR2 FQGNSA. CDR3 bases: TGTGCCAGCAGCTTAGTCGGGGCCAAAAACATTCAGTACTTC. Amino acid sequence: CASSLVGAKNIQYF.

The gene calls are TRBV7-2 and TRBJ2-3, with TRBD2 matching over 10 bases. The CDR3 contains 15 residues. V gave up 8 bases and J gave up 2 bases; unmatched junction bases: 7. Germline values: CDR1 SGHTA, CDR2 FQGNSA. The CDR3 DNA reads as TGTGCCAGCTGCGCTAGCGGGGGACACACAGATACGCAGTATTTT. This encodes CASCASGGHTDTQYF. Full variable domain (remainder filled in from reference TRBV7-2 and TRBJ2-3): GAGVSQSPSNKVTEKGKDVELRCDPISGHTALYWYRQSLGQGLEFLIYFQGNSAPDKSGLPSDRFSAERTGGSVSTLTIQRTQQEDSAVYLCASCASGGHTDTQYFGPGTRLTVL.

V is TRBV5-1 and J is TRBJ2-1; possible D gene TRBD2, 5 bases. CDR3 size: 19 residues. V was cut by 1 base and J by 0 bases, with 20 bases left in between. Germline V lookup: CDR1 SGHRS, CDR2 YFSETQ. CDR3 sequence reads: CASSLRLRRALSSYNEQFF. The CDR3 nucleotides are TGCGCCAGCAGCTTGAGGCTGCGGCGGGCTCTGAGCTCCTACAATGAGCAGTTCTTC.

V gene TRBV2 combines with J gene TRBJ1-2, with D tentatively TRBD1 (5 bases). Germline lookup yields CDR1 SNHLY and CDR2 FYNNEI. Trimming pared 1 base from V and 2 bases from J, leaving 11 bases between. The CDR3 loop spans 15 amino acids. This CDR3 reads CASSEGPGVNYGYTF. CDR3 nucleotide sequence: TGTGCCAGCAGTGAAGGCCCGGGGGTCAACTATGGCTACACCTTC.

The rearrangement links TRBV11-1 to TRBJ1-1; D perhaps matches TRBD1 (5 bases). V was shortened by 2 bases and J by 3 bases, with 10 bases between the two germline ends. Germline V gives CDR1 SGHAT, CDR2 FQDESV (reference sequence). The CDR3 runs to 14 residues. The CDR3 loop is CASSLSQGYTEAFF. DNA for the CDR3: TGTGCCAGCAGCTTATCGCAGGGATACACTGAAGCTTTCTTT.

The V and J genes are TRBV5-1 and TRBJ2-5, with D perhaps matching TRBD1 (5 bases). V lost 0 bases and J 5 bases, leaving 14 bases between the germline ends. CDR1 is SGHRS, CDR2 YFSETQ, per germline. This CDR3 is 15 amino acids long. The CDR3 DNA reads TGCGCCAGCAGCTTGGCCCCGCAGGGTGGTGAGACCCAGTACTTC. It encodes CASSLAPQGGETQYF. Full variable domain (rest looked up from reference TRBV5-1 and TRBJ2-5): KAGVTQTPRYLIKTRGQQVTLSCSPISGHRSVSWYQQTPGQGLQFLFEYFSETQRNKGNFPGRFSGRQFSNSRSEMNVSTLELGDSALYLCASSLAPQGGETQYFGPGTRLLVL.

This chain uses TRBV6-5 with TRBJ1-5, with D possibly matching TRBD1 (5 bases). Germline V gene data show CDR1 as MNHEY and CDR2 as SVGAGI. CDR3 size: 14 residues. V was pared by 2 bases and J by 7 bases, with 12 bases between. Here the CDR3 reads CASSYGGTGQPQHF. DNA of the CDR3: TGTGCCAGCAGTTACGGGGGGACCGGACAGCCCCAGCATTTT.

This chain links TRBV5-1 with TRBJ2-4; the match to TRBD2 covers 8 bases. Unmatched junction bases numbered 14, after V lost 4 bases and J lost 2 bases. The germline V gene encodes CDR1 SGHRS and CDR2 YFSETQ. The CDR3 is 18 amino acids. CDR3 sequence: CASSPLAGGAVTKNIQYF. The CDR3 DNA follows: TGCGCCAGCAGCCCTCTGGCCGGGGGGGCGGTAACCAAAAACATTCAGTACTTC.

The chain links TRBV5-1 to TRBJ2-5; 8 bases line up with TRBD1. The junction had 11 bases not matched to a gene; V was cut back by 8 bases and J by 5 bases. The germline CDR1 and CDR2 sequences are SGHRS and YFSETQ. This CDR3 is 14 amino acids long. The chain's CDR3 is CASSDRGAVETQYF. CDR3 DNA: TGCGCCAGTTCAGACAGGGGCGCCGTGGAGACCCAGTACTTC. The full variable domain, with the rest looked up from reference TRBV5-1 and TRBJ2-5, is KAGVTQTPRYLIKTRGQQVTLSCSPISGHRSVSWYQQTPGQGLQFLFEYFSETQRNKGNFPGRFSGRQFSNSRSEMNVSTLELGDSALYLCASSDRGAVETQYFGPGTRLLVL.

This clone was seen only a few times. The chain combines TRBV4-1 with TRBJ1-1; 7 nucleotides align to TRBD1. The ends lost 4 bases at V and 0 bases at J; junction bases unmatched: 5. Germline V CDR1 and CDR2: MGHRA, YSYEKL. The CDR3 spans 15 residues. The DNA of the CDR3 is TGCGCCAGCAGCCCTCAGGACAGGATGAACACTGAAGCTTTCTTT. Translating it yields CASSPQDRMNTEAFF.

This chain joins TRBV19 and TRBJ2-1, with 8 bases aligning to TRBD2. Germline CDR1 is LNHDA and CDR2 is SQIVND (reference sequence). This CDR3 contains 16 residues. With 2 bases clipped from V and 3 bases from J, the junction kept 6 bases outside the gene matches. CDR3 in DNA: TGTGCCAGTAGTATAAGCGGGAGAAGAGTCTACAATGAGCAGTTCTTC. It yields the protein CASSISGRRVYNEQFF.

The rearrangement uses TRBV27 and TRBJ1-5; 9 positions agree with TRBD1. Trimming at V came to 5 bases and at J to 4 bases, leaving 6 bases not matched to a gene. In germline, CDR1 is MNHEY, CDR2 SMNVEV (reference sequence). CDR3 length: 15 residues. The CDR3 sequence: CASSRTTGGNQPQHF. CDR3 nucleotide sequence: TGTGCCAGCAGTCGTACGACAGGGGGAAATCAGCCCCAGCATTTT.

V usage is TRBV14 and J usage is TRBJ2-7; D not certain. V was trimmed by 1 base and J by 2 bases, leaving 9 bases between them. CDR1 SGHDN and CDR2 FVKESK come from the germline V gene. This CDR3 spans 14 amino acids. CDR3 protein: CASSQVGTTYEQYF. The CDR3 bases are TGTGCCAGCAGCCAAGTGGGAACTACCTACGAGCAGTACTTC.

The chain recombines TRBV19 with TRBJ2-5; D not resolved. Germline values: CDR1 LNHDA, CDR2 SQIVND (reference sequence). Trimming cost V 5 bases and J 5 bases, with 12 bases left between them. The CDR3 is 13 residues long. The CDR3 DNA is TGTGCCAGTAGTCAGGAGTTGGGGGAGACCCAGTACTTC. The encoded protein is CASSQELGETQYF.

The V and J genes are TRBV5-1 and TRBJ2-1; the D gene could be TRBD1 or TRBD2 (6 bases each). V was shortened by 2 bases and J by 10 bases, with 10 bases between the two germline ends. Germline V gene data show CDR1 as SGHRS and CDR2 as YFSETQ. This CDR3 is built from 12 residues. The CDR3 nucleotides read TGCGCCAGCAGCTTAAGGGGGGAAGAGCAGTTCTTC. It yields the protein CASSLRGEEQFF.

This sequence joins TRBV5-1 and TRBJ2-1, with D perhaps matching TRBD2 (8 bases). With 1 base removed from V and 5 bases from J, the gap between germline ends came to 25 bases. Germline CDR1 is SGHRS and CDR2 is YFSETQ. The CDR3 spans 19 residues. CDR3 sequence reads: CASSLRDSSRLAFHNEQFF. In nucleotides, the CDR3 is TGCGCCAGCAGCTTGCGGGACAGCTCACGACTAGCGTTCCACAATGAGCAGTTCTTC.

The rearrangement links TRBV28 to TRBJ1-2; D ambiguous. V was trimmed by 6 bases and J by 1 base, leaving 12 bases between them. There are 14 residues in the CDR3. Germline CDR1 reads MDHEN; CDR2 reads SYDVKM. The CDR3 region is CASRTGLRNYGYTF. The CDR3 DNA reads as TGTGCCAGCAGAACTGGACTCCGTAACTATGGCTACACCTTC.

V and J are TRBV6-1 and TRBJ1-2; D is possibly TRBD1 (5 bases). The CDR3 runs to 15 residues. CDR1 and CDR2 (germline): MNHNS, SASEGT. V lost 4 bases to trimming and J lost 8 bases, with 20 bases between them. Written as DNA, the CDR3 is TGTGCCAGCAGTGGGTACCGGGGCCCCGTCGAGGGCTACACCTTC. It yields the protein CASSGYRGPVEGYTF.

The CDR3 DNA reads TGTGCCAGTAGTATTCAAGACCTAGGAGGTGGCTACACCTTC. Translated, it gives CASSIQDLGGGYTF. This chain uses TRBV19 with TRBJ1-2, with D hard to call. This CDR3 spans 14 amino acids. V was shortened by 3 bases and J by 7 bases, with 15 bases between the two germline ends. From germline, CDR1 is LNHDA and CDR2 SQIVND (reference sequence). Variable domain in full (rest from reference TRBV19 and TRBJ1-2): DGGITQSPKYLFRKEGQNVTLSCEQNLNHDAMYWYRQDPGQGLRLIYYSQIVNDFQKGDIAEGYSVSREKKESFPLTVTSAQKNPTAFYLCASSIQDLGGGYTFGSGTRLTVV.

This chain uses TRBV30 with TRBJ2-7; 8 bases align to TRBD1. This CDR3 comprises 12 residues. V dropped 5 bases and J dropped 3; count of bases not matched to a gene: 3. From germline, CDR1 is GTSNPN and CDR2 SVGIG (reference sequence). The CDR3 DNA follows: TGTGCCTGGCGGACAGGGAACTACGAGCAGTACTTC. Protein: CAWRTGNYEQYF.

CDR3 sequence (DNA): TGTGCCAGCATGAGGGGGAGGGATGAGCAGTTCTTC. Translation: CASMRGRDEQFF. This rearrangement joins TRBV6-6 to TRBJ2-1, with D perhaps TRBD2 (7 bases). The CDR3 has 12 residues. The V end lost 7 bases, the J end lost 8 bases, and 12 bases lay between the germline ends. Germline lookup yields CDR1 MNHNY and CDR2 SVGAGI (reference sequence).

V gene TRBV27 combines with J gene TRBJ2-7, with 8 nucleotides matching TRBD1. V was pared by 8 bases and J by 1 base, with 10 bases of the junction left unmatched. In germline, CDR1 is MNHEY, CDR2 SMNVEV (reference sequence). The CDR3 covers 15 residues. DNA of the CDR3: TGTGCCAGCTCGCCCAGGGGGCTGAGTTCCTACGAGCAGTACTTC. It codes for CASSPRGLSSYEQYF.

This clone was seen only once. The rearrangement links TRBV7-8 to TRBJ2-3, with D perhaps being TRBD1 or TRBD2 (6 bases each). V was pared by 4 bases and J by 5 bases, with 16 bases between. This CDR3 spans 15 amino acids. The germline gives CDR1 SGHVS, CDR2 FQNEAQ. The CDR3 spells CASSSRGAVEDTQYF. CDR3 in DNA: TGTGCCAGCAGCTCAAGGGGGGCCGTAGAAGATACGCAGTATTTT.

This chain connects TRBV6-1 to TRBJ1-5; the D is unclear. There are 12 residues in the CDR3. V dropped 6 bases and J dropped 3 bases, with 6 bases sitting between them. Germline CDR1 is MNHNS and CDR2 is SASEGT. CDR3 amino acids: CASRDPNQPQHF. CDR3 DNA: TGTGCCAGCAGGGACCCCAATCAGCCCCAGCATTTT.

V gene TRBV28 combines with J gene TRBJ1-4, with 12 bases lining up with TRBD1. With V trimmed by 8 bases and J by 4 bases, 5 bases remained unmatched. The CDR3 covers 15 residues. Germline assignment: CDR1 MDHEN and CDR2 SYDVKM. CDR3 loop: CASGGQGAFNEKLFF. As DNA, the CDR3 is TGTGCCAGCGGGGGACAGGGGGCTTTTAATGAAAAACTGTTTTTT.

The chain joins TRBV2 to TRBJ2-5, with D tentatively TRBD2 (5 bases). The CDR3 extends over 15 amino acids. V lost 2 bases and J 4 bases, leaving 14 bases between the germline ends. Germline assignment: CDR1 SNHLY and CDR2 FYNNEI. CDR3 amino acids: CASSEYGIKGETQYF. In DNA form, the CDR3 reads TGTGCCAGCAGTGAATACGGGATTAAGGGAGAGACCCAGTACTTC.

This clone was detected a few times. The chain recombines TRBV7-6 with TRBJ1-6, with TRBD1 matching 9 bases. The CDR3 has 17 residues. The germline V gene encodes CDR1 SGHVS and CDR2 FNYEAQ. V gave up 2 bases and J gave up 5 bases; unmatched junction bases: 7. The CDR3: CASSLLPGQGNNSPLHF. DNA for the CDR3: TGTGCCAGCAGCTTATTACCGGGACAGGGAAATAATTCACCCCTCCACTTT.

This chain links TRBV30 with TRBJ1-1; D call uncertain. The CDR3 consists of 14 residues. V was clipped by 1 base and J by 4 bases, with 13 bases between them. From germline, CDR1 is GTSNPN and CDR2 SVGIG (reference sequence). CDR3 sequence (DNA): TGTGCCTGGAGTGATAAGGTCCTCCCCACTGAAGCTTTCTTT. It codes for CAWSDKVLPTEAFF.

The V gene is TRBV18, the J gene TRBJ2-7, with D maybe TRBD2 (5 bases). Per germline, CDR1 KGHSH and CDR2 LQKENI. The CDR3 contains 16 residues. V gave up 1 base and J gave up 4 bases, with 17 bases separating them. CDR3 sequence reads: CASSPRAERARYEQYF. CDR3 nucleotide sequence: TGTGCCAGCTCACCACGAGCGGAACGAGCTCGGTACGAGCAGTACTTC. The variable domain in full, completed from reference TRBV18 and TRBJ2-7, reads NAGVMQNPRHLVRRRGQEARLRCSPMKGHSHVYWYRQLPEEGLKFMVYLQKENIIDESGMPKERFSAEFPKEGPSILRIQQVVRGDSAAYFCASSPRAERARYEQYFGPGTRLTVT.

The CDR3 sequence is CASSQAGQATYEQYF. The CDR3 DNA sequence: TGTGCCAGCAGCCAAGCCGGACAGGCAACCTACGAGCAGTACTTC. V is TRBV7-2 and J is TRBJ2-7; TRBD1 matches at 7 bases. The CDR3 extends over 15 amino acids. In germline, CDR1 is SGHTA, CDR2 FQGNSA. V was clipped by 5 bases and J by 2 bases; unmatched bases: 9.

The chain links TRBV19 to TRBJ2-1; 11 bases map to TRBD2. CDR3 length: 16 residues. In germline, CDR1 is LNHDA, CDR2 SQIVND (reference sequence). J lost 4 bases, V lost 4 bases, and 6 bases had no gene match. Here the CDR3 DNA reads TGTGCCAGTAGTAGGATCGGGACTAGCGGTTACAATGAGCAGTTCTTC. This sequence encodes CASSRIGTSGYNEQFF.

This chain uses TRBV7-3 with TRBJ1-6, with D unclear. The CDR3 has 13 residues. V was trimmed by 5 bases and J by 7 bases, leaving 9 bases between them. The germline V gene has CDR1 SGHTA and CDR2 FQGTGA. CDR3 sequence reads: CASSLSLNSPLHF. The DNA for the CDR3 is TGTGCCAGCAGCCTTTCATTAAATTCACCCCTCCACTTT.